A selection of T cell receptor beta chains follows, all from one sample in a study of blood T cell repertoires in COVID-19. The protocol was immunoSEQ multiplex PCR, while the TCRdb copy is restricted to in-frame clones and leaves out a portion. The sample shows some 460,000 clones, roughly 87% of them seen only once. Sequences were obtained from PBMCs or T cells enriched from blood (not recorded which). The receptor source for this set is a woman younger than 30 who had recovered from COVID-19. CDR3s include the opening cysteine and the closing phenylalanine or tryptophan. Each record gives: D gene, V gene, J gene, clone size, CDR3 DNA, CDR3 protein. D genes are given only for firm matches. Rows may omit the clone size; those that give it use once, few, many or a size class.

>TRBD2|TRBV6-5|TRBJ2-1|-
TGTGCCAGCAGTTTAAATCGGGGGGAGGGTGAGCAGTTCTTC
CASSLNRGEGEQFF
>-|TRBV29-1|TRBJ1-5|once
TGCAGCGTTGGGGGCCTAAATCAGCCCCAGCATTTT
CSVGGLNQPQHF
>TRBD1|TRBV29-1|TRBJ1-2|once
TGCGTGATACGGGGGCAGGGGGCAGATGGCTACACCTTC
CVIRGQGADGYTF
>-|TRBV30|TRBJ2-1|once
TGTGCCTGGAGAAGCCGGGACTCCTACAATGAGCAGTTCTTC
CAWRSRDSYNEQFF
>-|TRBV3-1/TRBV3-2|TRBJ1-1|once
TGTGCCAGCAGCCAAGTACAGGCTGCGGAAGCTTTCTTT
CASSQVQAAEAFF
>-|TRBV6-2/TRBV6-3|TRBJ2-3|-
TGTGCCAGCAGTTACCTAGGCATAGATACGCAGTATTTT
CASSYLGIDTQYF
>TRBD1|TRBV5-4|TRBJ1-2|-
TGTGCCAGCAGCGCGTACGGGACAGGGGGAGGCTACACCTTC
CASSAYGTGGGYTF
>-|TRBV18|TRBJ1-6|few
TGTGCCAGCTCACGGACATCAGATTCACCCCTCCACTTT
CASSRTSDSPLHF
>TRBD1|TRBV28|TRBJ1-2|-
TGTGCCACCGCGACAGGGGCTGACTATGGCTACACCTTC
CATATGADYGYTF
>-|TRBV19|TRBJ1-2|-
TGTGCCAGTACCCGACAGGACCTCTATGGCTACACCTTC
CASTRQDLYGYTF
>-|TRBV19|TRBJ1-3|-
TGTGCCAGTAGTTATGGAAACACCATATATTTT
CASSYGNTIYF
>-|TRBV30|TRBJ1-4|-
TGTGCCTGGAGGATGGGCGAGTGGGATGAAAAACTGTTTTTT
CAWRMGEWDEKLFF
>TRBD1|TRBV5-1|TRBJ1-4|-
TGCGCCAGCAGCTCTGTTTTCGGGACAGGGTTACCGGGAGATGAAAAACTGTTTTTT
CASSSVFGTGLPGDEKLFF
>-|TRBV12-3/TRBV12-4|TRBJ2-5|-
TGTGCCAGCAGTGGCTCTCCGGGGACCCAGTACTTC
CASSGSPGTQYF
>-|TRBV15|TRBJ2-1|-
TGTGCCACCAGCAGGAACCTACTAGTTTTGAATGAGCAGTTCTTC
CATSRNLLVLNEQFF
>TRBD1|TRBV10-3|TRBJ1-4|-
TGTGCCACGGCCCTACGGGACAGGGTGGGTGAAAAACTGTTTTTT
CATALRDRVGEKLFF
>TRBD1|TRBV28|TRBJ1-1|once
TGTGCCAGCAGTTTGACAGGGAATGCGGCTTTCTTT
CASSLTGNAAFF